This TCR beta chain was identified during a study of OX40 agonist ivuxolimab in advanced cancers. The CDR3 covers 16 residues. CDR1 is LGHNA and CDR2 is YSLEER in the germline V gene. The V end lost 0 bases, the J end lost 3 bases, and 14 bases lay between the germline ends. Repertoires were generated with immunoSEQ multiplex PCR, while TCRdb's copy carries only in-frame clones and drops some. The data contain more than 50,000 clones, 85% of them singletons. This rearrangement joins TRBV4-3 to TRBJ2-5, with no clear D. The specimen was CD4+ or CD8+ T cells sorted from blood, collected in a trial of the OX40 agonist ivuxolimab. This TCR was sampled from an adult with an advanced solid tumor such as melanoma, head and neck, liver or kidney cancer. CDR3 in amino acids: CASSQDWEAREETQYF. The DNA of the CDR3 is TGCGCCAGCAGCCAAGATTGGGAAGCCAGAGAAGAGACCCAGTACTTC.